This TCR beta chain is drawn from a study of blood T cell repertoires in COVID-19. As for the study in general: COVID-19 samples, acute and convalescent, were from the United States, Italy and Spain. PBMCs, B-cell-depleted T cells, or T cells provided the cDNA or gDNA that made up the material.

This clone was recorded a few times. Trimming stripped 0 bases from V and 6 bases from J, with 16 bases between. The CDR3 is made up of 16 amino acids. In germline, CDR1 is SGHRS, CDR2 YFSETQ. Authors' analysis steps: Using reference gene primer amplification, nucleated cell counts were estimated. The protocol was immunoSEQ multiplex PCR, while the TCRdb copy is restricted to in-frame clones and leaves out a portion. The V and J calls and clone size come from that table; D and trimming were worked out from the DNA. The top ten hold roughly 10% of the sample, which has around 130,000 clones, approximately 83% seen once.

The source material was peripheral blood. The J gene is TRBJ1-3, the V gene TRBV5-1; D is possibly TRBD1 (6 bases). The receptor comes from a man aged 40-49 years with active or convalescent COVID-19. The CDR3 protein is CASSLAGGEGVNTIYF. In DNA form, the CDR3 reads TGCGCCAGCAGCTTGGCGGGGGGCGAGGGAGTAAACACCATATATTTT.